The sample holds a few counts of the clone carrying this T cell receptor (beta chain). This sample stems from a study of CD8+ T cells in alopecia areata. Study overall: Oral tofacitinib, 5 to 10 mg twice daily, was given in an open-label trial.

Once RNA had been extracted, it was reverse transcribed into cDNA to act as the sequencing template. TCRdb keeps only in-frame clones here, not all; method: immunoSEQ multiplex PCR. This sample carries more than 200,000 clones, around 67% of them seen once, and the ten largest clones take about 1.3%. The germline V gene has CDR1 SQVTM and CDR2 ANQGSEA. The CDR3 covers 12 residues. V shed 5 bases, J shed 6 bases, and the junction held 3 bases outside the gene matches. The source is a human donor with alopecia areata. Sequenced here: CD4+ T cells sorted from blood, sampled at week 0. This chain connects TRBV29-1 to TRBJ2-1; 8 bases fit TRBD1. The CDR3 sequence: CSVSTGGNEQFF. The CDR3 DNA reads TGCAGCGTTTCTACAGGGGGCAATGAGCAGTTCTTC.